One and the same sample provided the 13 T cell receptor beta chains below, sequenced in a study of blood T cell repertoires in COVID-19. Clones were sequenced by immunoSEQ multiplex PCR, and TCRdb holds only the in-frame ones, with some missing. This table holds more than 250,000 clones, around 89% found once. The sample consisted of peripheral blood. Receptors originate from a woman in her 30s with COVID-19, enrolled during active disease.

The J gene is TRBJ2-7, the V gene TRBV2; maybe TRBD1 (6 bases). CDR1 is SNHLY, CDR2 FYNNEI, per germline. Trimming removed 7 bases from V and 4 bases from J, with 11 bases in between. There are 12 residues in the CDR3. This CDR3 is CASKYQGYEQYF. The CDR3 DNA is TGTGCCAGCAAATACCAGGGGTACGAGCAGTACTTC.

DNA for the CDR3: TGTGCCAGCAGTGCCGGGACTTACTCTGGAAACACCATATATTTT. Its protein product is CASSAGTYSGNTIYF. The chain recombines TRBV2 with TRBJ1-3; D might be TRBD1 (5 bases). The germline V gene encodes CDR1 SNHLY and CDR2 FYNNEI. The CDR3 is made up of 15 amino acids. V gave up 4 bases and J gave up 0 bases, with 10 bases separating them.

The rearrangement links TRBV18 to TRBJ2-1; TRBD1 might be the D (5 bases). CDR1 and CDR2 (germline): KGHSH, LQKENI. Trimming removed 4 bases from V and 0 bases from J, with 10 bases in between. CDR3 length equals 15 residues. In DNA, the CDR3 is TGTGCCAGCTCACACAGGAAGAGCTCCTACAATGAGCAGTTCTTC. It is translated as CASSHRKSSYNEQFF.

The gene calls are TRBV9 and TRBJ1-3, with 9 positions matching TRBD1. CDR1 SGDLS and CDR2 YYNGEE come from the germline V gene. This CDR3 has 17 residues. V was clipped by 4 bases and J by 0 bases; unmatched bases: 8. CDR3 bases: TGTGCCAGCAGCCCCAGACAGGGGGGAAACTCTGGAAACACCATATATTTT. Amino acids: CASSPRQGGNSGNTIYF.

This rearrangement joins TRBV11-2 to TRBJ2-5, with 8 bases fitting TRBD2. V dropped 5 bases and J dropped 1; count of bases not matched to a gene: 3. There are 14 residues in the CDR3. Germline CDR1 is SGHAT and CDR2 is FQNNGV. The CDR3 here is CASSTTSGQETQYF. In DNA form, the CDR3 reads TGTGCCAGCAGCACCACTAGCGGCCAAGAGACCCAGTACTTC.

The rearrangement links TRBV29-1 to TRBJ2-1; weak D call: TRBD1 (6 bases). The ends were cut back, 7 bases at V and 3 bases at J, with 19 bases in the middle. Per germline, CDR1 SQVTM and CDR2 ANQGSEA. CDR3 length: 15 amino acids. CDR3: CSAPLGAGDYNEQFF. The CDR3, as DNA: TGCAGCGCCCCCCTGGGGGCAGGGGACTACAATGAGCAGTTCTTC.

Here the CDR3 DNA reads TGTGCCAGCAGCAAACAGTCGTCCGGATCACCCCTCCACTTT. Its protein product is CASSKQSSGSPLHF. This chain links TRBV7-3 with TRBJ1-6, with no clear D. The CDR3 runs to 14 residues. V lost 5 bases and J 10 bases, leaving 15 bases between the germline ends. Germline V gene sequence: CDR1 SGHTA, CDR2 FQGTGA.

CDR3 sequence (DNA): TGTGCCAGCAGCCTTGGGACAGGGACAGATACGCAGTATTTT. It yields the protein CASSLGTGTDTQYF. The chain is built from TRBV3-1 (or the pseudogene TRBV3-2) and TRBJ2-3, with TRBD1 matching over 9 bases. The germline gives CDR1 LGHDT, CDR2 YNNKEL (reference sequence). V was clipped by 4 bases and J by 3 bases; unmatched bases: 2. The CDR3 is made up of 14 amino acids.

The chain uses TRBV5-5 and TRBJ2-1; possible D gene TRBD2, 6 bases. The germline V and J ends were trimmed by 0 bases and 8 bases, with 6 bases remaining between them. The CDR3 totals 12 residues. The V gene's germline CDR1 is SGHKS and CDR2 YYEKEE (reference sequence). CDR3 sequence: CASSLGGDEQFF. The CDR3 bases are TGTGCCAGCAGCTTGGGCGGGGATGAGCAGTTCTTC.

The genes are TRBV5-6 and TRBJ2-3; a weak D match, TRBD2 (6 bases). The CDR3 has 15 residues. Germline assignment: CDR1 SGHDT and CDR2 YYEEEE. V was shortened by 2 bases and J by 4 bases, with 14 bases between the two germline ends. Here the CDR3 DNA reads TGTGCCAGCAGCTTCGGGGGAAGTTTCGCAGATACGCAGTATTTT. Protein product: CASSFGGSFADTQYF.

The chain links TRBV6-5 to TRBJ1-4, with 11 bases aligning to TRBD1. The CDR3 runs to 14 residues. CDR1 is MNHEY and CDR2 is SVGAGI in the germline V gene. The trim removed 6 bases at V and 6 bases at J, leaving 3 bases unmatched. In DNA, the CDR3 is TGTGCCAGCAGCCAGGACAGGGGGCATGAAAAACTGTTTTTT. Translation: CASSQDRGHEKLFF.

This chain links TRBV4-2 with TRBJ1-1; no clear D gene. V gave up 2 bases and J gave up 0 bases, with 13 bases separating them. CDR1 and CDR2 from the germline V gene are LGHNA and YNFKEQ. The CDR3 length is 16 residues. CDR3 sequence: CASSQIPHQMNTEAFF. CDR3 DNA sequence: TGTGCCAGCAGCCAAATCCCCCACCAGATGAACACTGAAGCTTTCTTT.

This sequence joins TRBV28 and TRBJ1-5; D remains ambiguous. Germline V gene data show CDR1 as MDHEN and CDR2 as SYDVKM. V was shortened by 7 bases and J by 9 bases, with 22 bases between the two germline ends. The CDR3 sequence is 15 residues long. The CDR3 sequence: CASTAWEERVSPQHF. CDR3 sequence (DNA): TGTGCCAGCACCGCGTGGGAGGAAAGGGTGTCGCCCCAGCATTTT.